The 26 T cell receptor beta chains presented below share a single source sample, sequenced in a study of blood T cell repertoires in COVID-19. Repertoires were generated with immunoSEQ multiplex PCR, while TCRdb's copy carries only in-frame clones and drops some. The repertoire consists of roughly 380,000 clones, with 75% to 90% occurring once and the leading ten covering under 2%. Source material: peripheral blood. These TCRs come from a woman in her forties with COVID-19, enrolled during active disease.

V and J are TRBV7-2 and TRBJ2-7, with 13 nucleotides matching TRBD2. The germline V gene has CDR1 SGHTA and CDR2 FQGNSA. Losses at the gene ends were 5 bases for V and 4 bases for J; bases not matched to a gene: 8. This CDR3 is built from 16 residues. CDR3 DNA: TGTGCCAGCAGCCCCTGGACTAGCGGGGGCGGGTACGAGCAGTACTTC. Residues: CASSPWTSGGGYEQYF. Complete variable domain (other parts from reference TRBV7-2 and TRBJ2-7): GAGVSQSPSNKVTEKGKDVELRCDPISGHTALYWYRQSLGQGLEFLIYFQGNSAPDKSGLPSDRFSAERTGGSVSTLTIQRTQQEDSAVYLCASSPWTSGGGYEQYFGPGTRLTVT.

The CDR3, as DNA: TGCGCCAGCACCGCGGGGACAGGGCACTATGGCTACACCTTC. Protein: CASTAGTGHYGYTF. The chain couples TRBV5-1 to TRBJ1-2, with 9 bases fitting TRBD1. V shed 6 bases, J shed 3 bases, and the junction held 6 bases outside the gene matches. The germline gives CDR1 SGHRS, CDR2 YFSETQ. The CDR3 extends over 14 amino acids. The whole variable domain, filled in from reference TRBV5-1 and TRBJ1-2, reads KAGVTQTPRYLIKTRGQQVTLSCSPISGHRSVSWYQQTPGQGLQFLFEYFSETQRNKGNFPGRFSGRQFSNSRSEMNVSTLELGDSALYLCASTAGTGHYGYTFGSGTRLTVV.

The chain links TRBV19 to TRBJ1-5; a possible D gene is TRBD1 (6 bases). Looked up from germline, CDR1 is LNHDA and CDR2 is SQIVND (reference sequence). Trimming shortened V by 9 bases and J by 1 base, and 10 bases separated the two germline ends. This CDR3 region has 13 residues. The CDR3 sequence: CARPQGSNQPQHF. The CDR3 DNA reads TGTGCCAGGCCTCAGGGGAGCAATCAGCCCCAGCATTTT.

The rearrangement uses TRBV20-1 and TRBJ2-7; D might be TRBD2 (5 bases). The germline V and J ends were trimmed by 5 bases and 8 bases, with 13 bases remaining between them. Germline CDR1 reads DFQATT; CDR2 reads SNEGSKA (reference sequence). The CDR3 consists of 11 residues. CDR3 region: CSAGLIPQQYF. Written as DNA, the CDR3 is TGCAGTGCTGGACTGATCCCCCAGCAGTACTTC.

The CDR3 protein is CASSPRGGNTGELFF. CDR3 DNA sequence: TGTGCCAGCAGCCCGCGGGGGGGGAACACCGGGGAGCTGTTTTTT. The V and J genes are TRBV21-1 and TRBJ2-2; the table calls TRBD2, which could not be checked here. TRBV21-1 is classified as a pseudogene. This CDR3 has 15 residues.

The J gene is TRBJ1-5, the V gene TRBV7-8; D call uncertain. The CDR3 consists of 14 residues. Trimming took off 2 bases at V and 5 bases at J, with 10 bases between the two ends. Germline lookup yields CDR1 SGHVS and CDR2 FQNEAQ. CDR3 bases: TGTGCCAGCAGCTTATTACGGGGTGATCAGCCCCAGCATTTT. Residues: CASSLLRGDQPQHF.

The chain couples TRBV9 to TRBJ1-2, with D perhaps matching TRBD1 (6 bases). Germline assignment: CDR1 SGDLS and CDR2 YYNGEE. This CDR3 region has 16 residues. The V end lost 0 bases, the J end lost 5 bases, and 17 bases lay between the germline ends. CDR3 bases: TGTGCCAGCAGCGTAGCCCCGACAGGCCCCGGGTATGGCTACACCTTC. It codes for CASSVAPTGPGYGYTF.

This rearrangement joins TRBV3-1 (or the pseudogene TRBV3-2) to TRBJ1-5; D may be TRBD1 (5 bases). CDR3 length equals 16 residues. Trimming stripped 4 bases from V and 2 bases from J, with 15 bases between. Germline V lookup: CDR1 LGHDT, CDR2 YNNKEL (reference sequence). This chain's CDR3 is CASSPLTAGCNQPQHF. DNA of the CDR3: TGTGCCAGCAGCCCCCTGACAGCGGGGTGCAATCAGCCCCAGCATTTT.

There are a few counts of this clone. CDR3 protein: CASSQLRGNTIYF. DNA for the CDR3: TGCGCCAGCAGCCAACTGCGGGGAAACACCATATATTTT. The J gene is TRBJ1-3, the V gene TRBV4-1; D call uncertain. Germline V gene sequence: CDR1 MGHRA, CDR2 YSYEKL. V was cut by 2 bases and J by 4 bases, with 6 bases left in between. The length of the CDR3 is 13 residues.

This rearrangement joins TRBV5-6 to TRBJ1-6; D gene ambiguous. The CDR3 has 12 amino acids. Germline CDR1 and CDR2: SGHDT and YYEEEE. Deletions cut 4 bases from V and 10 bases from J, with 9 bases between. CDR3 amino acids: CASSQVSSPLHF. The CDR3, as DNA: TGTGCCAGCAGCCAGGTGTCGTCACCCCTCCACTTT.

V gene TRBV3-1 (or the pseudogene TRBV3-2) combines with J gene TRBJ1-2; D ambiguous. Deletions cut 0 bases from V and 0 bases from J, with 11 bases between. Germline V gives CDR1 LGHDT, CDR2 YNNKEL (reference sequence). This CDR3 has 16 amino acids. The CDR3 sequence is CASSQDLREANYGYTF. DNA for the CDR3: TGTGCCAGCAGCCAAGATTTGAGAGAAGCTAACTATGGCTACACCTTC.

The gene calls are TRBV27 and TRBJ1-1, with D possibly matching TRBD1 (5 bases). V was shortened by 8 bases and J by 0 bases, with 13 bases between the two germline ends. The CDR3 length is 14 residues. Per germline, CDR1 MNHEY and CDR2 SMNVEV (reference sequence). The CDR3 DNA is TGTGCCAGCCCTCCGCGGGGGGTGAACACTGAAGCTTTCTTT. Residues: CASPPRGVNTEAFF.

The chain has TRBV5-1 and TRBJ1-1; D unclear. With 4 bases removed from V and 1 base from J, the gap between germline ends came to 14 bases. This CDR3 spans 15 amino acids. Germline loops: CDR1 SGHRS, CDR2 YFSETQ. The CDR3 loop reads CASSPIGRTNTEAFF. The CDR3 DNA follows: TGCGCCAGCAGCCCAATAGGGAGGACGAACACTGAAGCTTTCTTT.

The chain is built from TRBV19 and TRBJ1-5, with 9 positions matching TRBD1. CDR1 LNHDA and CDR2 SQIVND come from the germline V gene (reference sequence). Trimming at V came to 3 bases and at J to 5 bases, leaving 5 bases not matched to a gene. The CDR3 has 15 residues. CDR3 protein: CASSMGTGRYQPQHF. CDR3 in DNA: TGTGCCAGTAGTATGGGGACAGGGCGCTATCAGCCCCAGCATTTT.

V is TRBV7-9 and J is TRBJ1-2; the match to TRBD1 covers 7 bases. V was pared by 2 bases and J by 7 bases, with 7 bases of the junction left unmatched. There are 14 residues in the CDR3. CDR1 SEHNR and CDR2 FQNEAQ come from the germline V gene (reference sequence). The CDR3 protein is CASSLKGASGGYTF. The CDR3 DNA sequence: TGTGCCAGCAGCTTAAAGGGGGCGTCAGGTGGCTACACCTTC.

The chain employs TRBV5-1 and TRBJ2-7; possible D gene TRBD1, 5 bases. The germline V gene has CDR1 SGHRS and CDR2 YFSETQ. Trimming shortened V by 0 bases and J by 0 bases, and 13 bases separated the two germline ends. The CDR3 totals 16 residues. CDR3 protein: CASSLGQGKLSYEQYF. As DNA, the CDR3 is TGCGCCAGCAGCTTGGGGCAGGGAAAACTCTCCTACGAGCAGTACTTC. The whole variable domain, remainder taken from reference TRBV5-1 and TRBJ2-7, is KAGVTQTPRYLIKTRGQQVTLSCSPISGHRSVSWYQQTPGQGLQFLFEYFSETQRNKGNFPGRFSGRQFSNSRSEMNVSTLELGDSALYLCASSLGQGKLSYEQYFGPGTRLTVT.

V and J are TRBV6-5 and TRBJ2-3; maybe TRBD1 (6 bases). CDR3 length: 14 amino acids. Germline CDR1 is MNHEY and CDR2 is SVGAGI. V shed 2 bases and J shed 1 base, with 7 bases lying between them. The CDR3 bases are TGTGCCAGCAGTTACGGACAGCGCACAGATACGCAGTATTTT. Protein product: CASSYGQRTDTQYF.

The chain combines TRBV4-2 with TRBJ1-4, with D possibly matching TRBD1 (6 bases). The CDR3 totals 16 residues. CDR1 is LGHNA, CDR2 YNFKEQ, per germline. Trimming removed 1 base from V and 7 bases from J, with 16 bases in between. The CDR3 nucleotides are TGTGCCAGCAGCCAAGCCTACAGGGCTGGGATTGAAAAACTGTTTTTT. This encodes CASSQAYRAGIEKLFF.

The chain uses TRBV7-8 and TRBJ2-1; D is perhaps TRBD2 (6 bases). Germline lookup yields CDR1 SGHVS and CDR2 FQNEAQ. Trimming removed 5 bases at V and 9 bases at J, with 14 bases between. The length of the CDR3 is 13 residues. In DNA, the CDR3 is TGTGCCAGCAGCACCCGACTAGACATTGAGCAGTTCTTC. It translates to CASSTRLDIEQFF. Based on the CDR3 plus reference TRBV7-8 and TRBJ2-1, the full variable domain is GAGVSQSPRYKVAKRGQDVALRCDPISGHVSLFWYQQALGQGPEFLTYFQNEAQLDKSGLPSDRFFAERPEGSVSTLKIQRTQQEDSAVYLCASSTRLDIEQFFGPGTRLTVL.

V usage is TRBV3-1 (or the pseudogene TRBV3-2) and J usage is TRBJ1-1; D gene unclear. The V and J ends lost 0 bases and 1 base respectively, with 9 bases between them. From germline, CDR1 is LGHDT and CDR2 YNNKEL (reference sequence). This CDR3 is built from 15 residues. This chain's CDR3 is CASSQDPRGNTEAFF. The CDR3 nucleotides read TGTGCCAGCAGCCAAGATCCGAGAGGGAACACTGAAGCTTTCTTT.

V gene TRBV25-1 combines with J gene TRBJ2-3, with D possibly matching TRBD2 (5 bases). The germline V and J ends were trimmed by 6 bases and 4 bases, with 20 bases remaining between them. The CDR3 consists of 16 residues. Germline assignment: CDR1 MGHDK and CDR2 SYGVNS. The CDR3 loop is CASSDRRGSGADTQYF. The DNA for the CDR3 is TGTGCCAGCAGCGATCGAAGAGGGAGTGGGGCAGATACGCAGTATTTT.

This clone was observed a handful of times. DNA of the CDR3: TGTGCCAGCAGCTTAAATCTTAGAGGCTACACCTTC. This sequence encodes CASSLNLRGYTF. The gene calls are TRBV7-9 and TRBJ1-2; no clear D. Trimming cost V 2 bases and J 8 bases, with 9 bases left between them. The CDR3 has 12 amino acids. Germline values: CDR1 SEHNR, CDR2 FQNEAQ (reference sequence).

The chain recombines TRBV5-4 with TRBJ1-1; 9 nucleotides agree with TRBD1. CDR1 is SGHNT and CDR2 is YYREEE in the germline V gene (reference sequence). CDR3 length: 15 amino acids. The junction had 10 bases not matched to a gene; V was cut back by 4 bases and J by 6 bases. The CDR3 DNA follows: TGTGCCAGCAGCGGCCCGGGACAGGGATTCGCTGAAGCTTTCTTT. Translation: CASSGPGQGFAEAFF.

V and J are TRBV5-6 and TRBJ1-1; D is unclear. The CDR3 loop spans 15 amino acids. Per the germline V gene, CDR1 is SGHDT and CDR2 is YYEEEE. Trimming took 2 bases from V and 2 from J, leaving 13 bases between them. The CDR3 loop is CASSFNLPLNTEAFF. DNA of the CDR3: TGTGCCAGCAGCTTCAACCTCCCACTCAACACTGAAGCTTTCTTT.

The chain combines TRBV5-6 with TRBJ1-2; D call uncertain. Trimming shortened V by 6 bases and J by 5 bases, and 20 bases separated the two germline ends. Germline V gives CDR1 SGHDT, CDR2 YYEEEE. The CDR3 length is 15 residues. The CDR3 coding sequence is TGTGCCAGCACGTCGCGGTGGCCGTTTGAGTATGGCTACACCTTC. Translated, it gives CASTSRWPFEYGYTF.

J is TRBJ2-2 and V is TRBV9; TRBD1 matches at 8 bases. CDR3 length: 17 residues. Germline V gene lookup returns CDR1 SGDLS and CDR2 YYNGEE. Trimming removed 4 bases from V and 4 bases from J; junction bases left unmatched: 12. Here the CDR3 DNA reads TGTGCCAGCAGCACAGGGCGCAGGGGGCTGGCCACCGGGGAGCTGTTTTTT. Translating gives CASSTGRRGLATGELFF.